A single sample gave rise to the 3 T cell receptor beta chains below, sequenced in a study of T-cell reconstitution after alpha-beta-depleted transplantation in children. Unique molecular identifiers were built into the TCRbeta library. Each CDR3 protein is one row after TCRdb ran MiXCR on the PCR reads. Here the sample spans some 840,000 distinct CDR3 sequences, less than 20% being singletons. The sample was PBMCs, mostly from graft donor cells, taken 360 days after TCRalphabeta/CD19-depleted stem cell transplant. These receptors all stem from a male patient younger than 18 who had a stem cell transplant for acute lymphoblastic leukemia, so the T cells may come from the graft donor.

In DNA, the CDR3 is TGTGCCAGCAGGCCTATAGATGGGACTAGCGGGAGTGAGCAGTTCTTC. This translates into CASRPIDGTSGSEQFF. This sequence joins TRBV9 and TRBJ2-1; 14 positions match TRBD2. V lost 5 bases, J lost 9 bases, and 10 bases stayed unmatched. CDR3 length: 16 amino acids. Germline V gene data show CDR1 as SGDLS and CDR2 as YYNGEE.

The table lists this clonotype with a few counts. This chain's CDR3 is CASKPSPTGRNTGELFF. The CDR3 coding sequence is TGTGCCAGCAAGCCCTCCCCCACAGGGAGGAACACCGGGGAGCTGTTTTTT. The genes are TRBV7-9 and TRBJ2-2, with a possible D match to TRBD1 (6 bases). V lost 7 bases to trimming and J lost 1 base, with 19 bases between them. The CDR3 covers 17 residues. Germline-derived CDR1 and CDR2 are SEHNR and FQNEAQ (reference sequence). Together with reference TRBV7-9 and TRBJ2-2, the CDR3 gives the full variable domain: DTGVSQNPRHKITKRGQNVTFRCDPISEHNRLYWYRQTLGQGPEFLTYFQNEAQLEKSRLLSDRFSAERPKGSFSTLEIQRTEQGDSAMYLCASKPSPTGRNTGELFFGEGSRLTVL.

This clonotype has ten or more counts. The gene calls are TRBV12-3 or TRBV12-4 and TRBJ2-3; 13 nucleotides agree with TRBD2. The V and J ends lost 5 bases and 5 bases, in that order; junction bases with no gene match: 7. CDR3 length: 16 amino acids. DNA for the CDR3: TGTGCCAGCAGTATCCGGACTAGCGGGAGTGTAGATACGCAGTATTTT. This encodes CASSIRTSGSVDTQYF.